This T cell receptor (beta chain) was obtained from a study of cytomegalovirus exposure and HLA in healthy donors. Study-wide background: Of the donors genotyped, 300 to 500 in all, 75% to 90% fell in the Caucasian-associated ancestry cluster. General study findings and limits: Common viral pathogens seemed to be connected with several of the most significant clusters, according to a later analysis. One later analysis reportedly identified an Asian-associated ancestry cluster that showed fewer N-insertions than the roughly 620-donor mean. Presence/absence analyses treated sequencing depth as roughly uniform across donors.

Note on this clone: Its antigen is unknown.

In the PCR, 60 Vbeta and 13 Jbeta primers were used. Assay used: immunoSEQ multiplex PCR; TCRdb lists only in-frame clones, some missing. The sample contains some 160,000 clones, 84% of which appear only once. This CDR3 is built from 15 residues. The ends lost 2 bases at V and 5 bases at J; junction bases unmatched: 5. Germline values: CDR1 SGHTS, CDR2 YDEGEE. The chain uses TRBV5-8 and TRBJ2-3; 10 nucleotides align to TRBD1. Sequenced: PBMCs. This TCR was recovered from a man between 18 and 35 years old in good health and CMV-seronegative. CDR3 DNA sequence: TGTGCCAGCAGCTTCAGAGGGGACAGGGGAGATACGCAGTATTTT. Protein product: CASSFRGDRGDTQYF.